This TCR beta chain derives from a study of shared clonotypes between healthy human individuals. The CDR3 spans 11 residues. Looked up from germline, CDR1 is MDHEN and CDR2 is SYDVKM. V was cut by 4 bases and J by 5 bases, with 2 bases left in between. Using immunoSEQ multiplex PCR, the repertoire was profiled, and TCRdb retains in-frame clones only, with some absent. The sample has 2 million to 2.5 million clones, 85% to 95% seen once. V is TRBV28 and J is TRBJ2-2; D uncertain. The receptor comes from a man between 18 and 35 years old in good health. Some clones in this sample may be carry-over from other donors' samples. The sample was naive CD4+ T cells from PBMCs. The sample's subset: CD45RA+ positively selected. The CDR3 region has the DNA TGTGCCAGCAGTTGGACCGGGGAGCTGTTTTTT. Translating gives CASSWTGELFF.